This entry lists 20 T cell receptor beta chains sequenced from one sample in a study of blood T cell repertoires in COVID-19. Sequencing was performed with immunoSEQ multiplex PCR; in TCRdb, only in-frame clones are kept and a portion is missing. Found here are fewer than 450,000 clones, around 89% of them singletons; the top ten hold less than 1.5%. Sequenced sample: PBMCs or T cells enriched from blood (not recorded which). The receptors here all came from a woman aged 18-35 years who had recovered from COVID-19.

CDR3: CATGRGSTDTQYF. CDR3 DNA: TGTGCCACGGGGAGGGGTAGCACAGATACGCAGTATTTT. The chain joins TRBV7-9 to TRBJ2-3; 7 positions match TRBD2. V lost 10 bases to trimming and J lost 0 bases; unmatched junction nucleotides: 4. CDR1 and CDR2 from the germline V gene are SEHNR and FQNEAQ (reference sequence). This CDR3 is 13 amino acids long.

This chain connects TRBV7-2 to TRBJ2-3; no definite D call. CDR3 length: 13 amino acids. Trimming took off 2 bases at V and 12 bases at J, with 15 bases between the two ends. Germline CDR1 is SGHTA and CDR2 is FQGNSA. CDR3 protein: CASSLPPFDSQYF. CDR3 DNA: TGTGCCAGCAGCTTACCCCCTTTTGATAGTCAGTATTTT.

The chain links TRBV18 to TRBJ1-2, with 9 bases matching TRBD1. The V and J ends lost 5 bases and 10 bases, in that order; junction bases with no gene match: 11. The CDR3 contains 14 residues. Germline-derived CDR1 and CDR2 are KGHSH and LQKENI. CDR3 sequence reads: CASSSGTGRLDYTF. For the CDR3, the DNA is TGTGCCAGCTCATCTGGGACAGGGAGATTAGACTACACCTTC. Drawing the rest from reference TRBV18 and TRBJ1-2, the complete variable domain is NAGVMQNPRHLVRRRGQEARLRCSPMKGHSHVYWYRQLPEEGLKFMVYLQKENIIDESGMPKERFSAEFPKEGPSILRIQQVVRGDSAAYFCASSSGTGRLDYTFGSGTRLTVV.

V usage is TRBV3-1 (or the pseudogene TRBV3-2) and J usage is TRBJ1-4, with D perhaps TRBD1 (5 bases). With 1 base removed from V and 3 bases from J, the gap between germline ends came to 15 bases. This CDR3 has 17 amino acids. Germline assignment: CDR1 LGHDT and CDR2 YNNKEL (reference sequence). The CDR3 sequence: CASSQVPGPSANEKLFF. The CDR3 DNA reads TGTGCCAGCAGCCAAGTTCCAGGGCCTTCAGCTAATGAAAAACTGTTTTTT.

The CDR3 loop reads CASSLGPLWTISYNEQFF. CDR3 coding DNA: TGTGCCAGCAGTTTGGGGCCACTCTGGACTATCTCCTACAATGAGCAGTTCTTC. This chain joins TRBV28 and TRBJ2-1; D perhaps matches TRBD2 (6 bases). The CDR3 is made up of 18 amino acids. Germline values: CDR1 MDHEN, CDR2 SYDVKM. V was cut by 3 bases and J by 0 bases, with 18 bases left in between.

Worth noting for this clone: Other nucleotide sequences from this sample produce the same CDR3. In DNA form, the CDR3 reads TGCGCCAGCAGCCAAGGGGAGGGCTCCTACGAGCAGTACTTC. Amino acids: CASSQGEGSYEQYF. This chain uses TRBV4-1 with TRBJ2-7, with 7 positions matching TRBD2. The V segment lost 1 base and the J segment 0 bases; nucleotides outside the gene matches: 0. The CDR3 is 14 amino acids. Germline CDR1 MGHRA, CDR2 YSYEKL.

The chain employs TRBV10-3 and TRBJ2-5; 7 bases fit TRBD1. The CDR3 loop spans 14 amino acids. Germline V gene sequence: CDR1 ENHRY, CDR2 SYGVKD. Trimming at V came to 7 bases and at J to 4 bases, leaving 9 bases not matched to a gene. The CDR3 region is CAITEEWTGETQYF. The CDR3 nucleotides are TGTGCCATCACCGAAGAATGGACAGGAGAGACCCAGTACTTC.

V is TRBV5-1 and J is TRBJ1-1; no firm D call. From germline, CDR1 is SGHRS and CDR2 YFSETQ. The V end was cut by 3 bases, the J end by 1 base, with 4 bases between. The length of the CDR3 is 12 residues. CDR3 DNA sequence: TGCGCCAGCAGCTACACGAACACTGAAGCTTTCTTT. Its translation: CASSYTNTEAFF.

The V gene is TRBV27, the J gene TRBJ2-5; 8 bases agree with TRBD2. With 5 bases clipped from V and 5 bases from J, the junction kept 10 bases outside the gene matches. This CDR3 comprises 15 residues. Germline values: CDR1 MNHEY, CDR2 SMNVEV (reference sequence). CDR3 residues: CASSPKGTREETQYF. In DNA, the CDR3 is TGTGCCAGCAGTCCTAAGGGGACTAGGGAGGAGACCCAGTACTTC.

This chain uses TRBV29-1 with TRBJ2-3; 11 nucleotides line up with TRBD1. CDR3 size: 15 residues. Germline CDR1 SQVTM, CDR2 ANQGSEA. V shed 5 bases and J 4 bases; nucleotides not matched to a gene: 8. CDR3 nucleotides: TGCAGCGTTAACCCCCCGGGACAGGGGGCAGATACGCAGTATTTT. As protein: CSVNPPGQGADTQYF.

The chain uses TRBV14 and TRBJ1-6, with a possible D match to TRBD1 (5 bases). CDR1 and CDR2 (germline): SGHDN, FVKESK. CDR3 length: 15 residues. Trimming stripped 4 bases from V and 6 bases from J, with 13 bases between. The CDR3 DNA reads TGTGCCAGCAGCCCTGTGGGGGGGGTTAATTCACCCCTCCACTTT. Translating gives CASSPVGGVNSPLHF.

The rearrangement links TRBV7-2 to TRBJ1-4; D is unresolved. Germline CDR1 is SGHTA and CDR2 is FQGNSA. Deletions cut 5 bases from V and 0 bases from J, with 16 bases between. The CDR3 has 17 residues. Here the CDR3 DNA reads TGTGCCAGCAGCGCTTCATCCCACATTTCAACTAATGAAAAACTGTTTTTT. It encodes CASSASSHISTNEKLFF.

The rearrangement links TRBV5-4 to TRBJ2-1; 7 bases are a match to TRBD1. J was trimmed by 5 bases and V by 0 bases; bases with no gene match: 5. Germline assignment: CDR1 SGHNT and CDR2 YYREEE (reference sequence). The length of the CDR3 is 15 residues. CDR3 amino acids: CASSLVAGGNNEQFF. CDR3 DNA: TGTGCCAGCAGCTTGGTGGCAGGGGGTAACAATGAGCAGTTCTTC.

This clone appeared a few times. The sample holds other DNA sequences that translate to the same CDR3. This chain joins TRBV7-2 and TRBJ1-1, with 10 bases lining up with TRBD1. V was pared by 5 bases and J by 5 bases, with 5 bases of the junction left unmatched. The CDR3 has 14 residues. Germline V gene sequence: CDR1 SGHTA, CDR2 FQGNSA. CDR3 residues: CASSLRQGATEAFF. CDR3 coding DNA: TGTGCCAGCAGCCTTCGACAGGGGGCTACTGAAGCTTTCTTT.

The chain employs TRBV5-6 and TRBJ1-5, with 7 bases matching TRBD1. Per the germline V gene, CDR1 is SGHDT and CDR2 is YYEEEE. The CDR3 contains 18 residues. Germline trimming cut 2 bases from V and 3 bases from J; bases unmatched to any gene: 14. This CDR3 is CASSFRQGPRAPNQPQHF. DNA for the CDR3: TGTGCCAGCAGCTTCCGACAGGGCCCACGGGCCCCCAATCAGCCCCAGCATTTT.

The gene calls are TRBV19 and TRBJ1-5; no clear D gene. The CDR3 extends over 13 amino acids. CDR1 and CDR2 (germline): LNHDA, SQIVND (reference sequence). V was trimmed by 4 bases and J by 5 bases, leaving 9 bases between them. The CDR3 region has the DNA TGTGCCAGTAGTAACCGGGGAGATCAGCCCCAGCATTTT. This gives the protein CASSNRGDQPQHF.

The chain carries TRBV7-8 and TRBJ1-5, with D unclear. Germline CDR1 and CDR2: SGHVS and FQNEAQ. Deletions cut 2 bases from V and 2 bases from J, with 7 bases between. There are 14 residues in the CDR3. CDR3 sequence: CASSLKGGNQPQHF. The DNA for the CDR3 is TGTGCCAGCAGCTTAAAGGGAGGCAATCAGCCCCAGCATTTT.

The chain is built from TRBV27 and TRBJ1-1; weak D call: TRBD1 (6 bases). There are 14 residues in the CDR3. Germline V CDR1 and CDR2: MNHEY, SMNVEV (reference sequence). V was shortened by 3 bases and J by 1 base, with 9 bases between the two germline ends. As DNA, the CDR3 is TGTGCCAGCAGTTTCAGGGGTCAGAACACTGAAGCTTTCTTT. It specifies CASSFRGQNTEAFF.

The chain joins TRBV10-2 to TRBJ2-1, with D possibly matching TRBD2 (7 bases). Germline V gives CDR1 WSHSY, CDR2 SAAADI. The CDR3 spans 14 residues. The V and J ends lost 4 bases and 9 bases respectively, with 16 bases between them. In DNA, the CDR3 is TGCGCCAGCAGTGGCCCCGGGGGGCCCGGTGAGCAGTTCTTC. Translating gives CASSGPGGPGEQFF.

The chain uses TRBV2 and TRBJ1-1; 7 positions match TRBD1. This CDR3 has 15 amino acids. Germline loops: CDR1 SNHLY, CDR2 FYNNEI. V shed 6 bases, J shed 1 base, and the junction held 8 bases outside the gene matches. The CDR3, as DNA: TGTGCCAGCAGCCACCCGGGGACAGCGAACACTGAAGCTTTCTTT. Protein sequence: CASSHPGTANTEAFF.